This T cell receptor beta chain was obtained from a study of CD8 T cells in ankylosing spondylitis. This clonotype appeared a few times. Its antigen is not identified. Scientists made TCR beta libraries using quantitative 5'-RACE with molecular barcodes. TCRdb ran MiXCR on the 5' RACE reads and lists one entry per CDR3 protein. The sample shows 150,000 or so distinct CDR3 sequences, approximately 10% of them seen only once. V was clipped by 11 bases and J by 8 bases; unmatched bases: 7. The CDR3 spans 14 residues. Germline assignment: CDR1 LNHDA and CDR2 SQIVND (reference sequence). Study conclusions and caveats: What seemed typical of ankylosing spondylitis blood was a TCR beta motif built from roughly eight highly homologous variants. Some of these motif variants have turned up before, in reports on reactive arthritis synovial fluid and blood.

The source material was blood, either unsorted or a sorted T cell fraction (not recorded which). This chain connects TRBV19 to TRBJ2-1, with 15 bases that match TRBD2. The TCR was taken from a female donor with ankylosing spondylitis or in good health (not recorded which). CDR3 loop: CAVGLAGGGDEQFF. The CDR3 region has the DNA TGTGCCGTCGGACTAGCGGGGGGGGGAGATGAGCAGTTCTTC.